This TCR beta chain is from a study of blood T cell repertoires in COVID-19. Study-level background: Sites in the United States, Italy and Spain provided acute and convalescent COVID-19 samples. PBMCs, B-cell-depleted T cells, or T cells were the source of the cDNA or gDNA that made up the material.

Trimming stripped 0 bases from V and 9 bases from J, with 16 bases between. The germline V gene has CDR1 SGHRS and CDR2 YFSETQ. The CDR3 is made up of 15 amino acids. Original processing notes: For nucleated cells, counts were estimated from reference gene primer amplification. Sequencing used immunoSEQ multiplex PCR; TCRdb keeps in-frame clones, though not all of them. Clonal size and the V and J genes are those of that table, whereas D and trimming came from the DNA. This table holds roughly 40,000 clones, 80% to 90% found once. This chain connects TRBV5-1 to TRBJ2-1, with D perhaps TRBD2 (5 bases). The sequence came from a human donor in a cohort sampled during active COVID-19. Sequenced sample: peripheral blood. This CDR3 reads CASSLETPNRGEQFF. In DNA, the CDR3 is TGCGCCAGCAGCTTGGAAACCCCAAACCGGGGTGAGCAGTTCTTC.